The clone carrying this TCR beta chain occurred many times. Regions amplified from RNA transcripts were the TCR beta CDR3 regions. First-round RT-PCR of the TCR CDR3 relied on the HTBI primer set. TCRdb re-called the multiplex PCR reads with MiXCR, one entry per CDR3 protein. The table shows about 420,000 distinct CDR3 sequences, with 15% to 19% occurring only once. These data come from a study of T cells in Graves' hyperthyroidism and ophthalmopathy. The V end lost 3 bases, the J end lost 2 bases, and 11 bases lay between the germline ends. CDR3 size: 16 residues. The germline V gene encodes CDR1 SGHVS and CDR2 FQNEAQ.

Material for sequencing was blood. The source of this sequence is a woman in her late teens or twenties with Graves' hyperthyroidism. V gene TRBV7-8 combines with J gene TRBJ2-6; D is undetermined. Here the CDR3 DNA reads TGTGCCAGCAGCTTCCCCCTATGGGCTGGGGCCAACGTCCTGACTTTC. It translates to CASSFPLWAGANVLTF.